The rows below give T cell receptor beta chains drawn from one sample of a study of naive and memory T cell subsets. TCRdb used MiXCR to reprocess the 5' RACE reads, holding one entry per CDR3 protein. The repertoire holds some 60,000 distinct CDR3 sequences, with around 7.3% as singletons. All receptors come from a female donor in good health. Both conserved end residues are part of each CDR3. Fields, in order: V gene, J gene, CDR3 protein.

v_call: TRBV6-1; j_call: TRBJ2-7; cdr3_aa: CASSEAGGGEQYF
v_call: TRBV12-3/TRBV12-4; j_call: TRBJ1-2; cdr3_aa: CASSFGGPRVGYTF
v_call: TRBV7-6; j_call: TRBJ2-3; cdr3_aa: CASSLDHRAGGRTDTQYF
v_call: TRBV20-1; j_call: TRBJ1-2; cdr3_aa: CSAKGFASFYGYTF
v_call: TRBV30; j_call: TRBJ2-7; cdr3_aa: CAWKPGQGYEQYF
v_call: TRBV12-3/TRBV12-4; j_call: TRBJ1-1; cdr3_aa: CASSPVPTEAFF
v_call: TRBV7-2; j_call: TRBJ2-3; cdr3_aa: CASSRGLAGARTDTQYF
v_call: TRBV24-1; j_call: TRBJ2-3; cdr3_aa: CATKHRGSQDTQYF
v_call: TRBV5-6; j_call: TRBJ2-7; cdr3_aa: CASSLVEGPLEQYF
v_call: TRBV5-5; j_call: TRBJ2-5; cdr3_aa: CASTSRTDQETQYF
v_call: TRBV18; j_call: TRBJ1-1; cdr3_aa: CASSPDQNTEAFF
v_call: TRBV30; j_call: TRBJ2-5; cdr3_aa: CAWTVYQETQYF
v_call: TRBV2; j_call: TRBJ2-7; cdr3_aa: CASSYTGGEQYF
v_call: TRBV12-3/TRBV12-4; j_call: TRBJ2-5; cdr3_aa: CASRPGLPQYF
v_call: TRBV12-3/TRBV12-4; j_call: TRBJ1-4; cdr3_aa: CATGFRGVDEKLFF
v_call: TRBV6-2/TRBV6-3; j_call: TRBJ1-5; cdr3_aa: CASSFGQNQPQHF
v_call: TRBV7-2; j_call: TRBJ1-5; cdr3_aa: CASSLDSVNHQPQHF
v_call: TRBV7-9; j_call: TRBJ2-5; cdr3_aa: CASIRDAYARETQYF
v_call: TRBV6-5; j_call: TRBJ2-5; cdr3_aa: CASSYGDRQETQYF
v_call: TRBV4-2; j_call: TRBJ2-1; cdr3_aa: CASSQDLSGGASSPFF
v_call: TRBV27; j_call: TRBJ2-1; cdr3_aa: CASSWSFAREQFF
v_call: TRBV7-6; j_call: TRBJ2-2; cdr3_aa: CASSFRVQLNTGELFF
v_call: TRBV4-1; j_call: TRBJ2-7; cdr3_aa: CASSQVGGFSVSYEQYF
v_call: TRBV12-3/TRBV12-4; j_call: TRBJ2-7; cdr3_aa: CASSYTGILSEQYF
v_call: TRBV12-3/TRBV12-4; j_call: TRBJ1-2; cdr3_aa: CASSQSGIYGYTF
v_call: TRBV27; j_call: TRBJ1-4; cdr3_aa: CASGASTPFGNEKLFF
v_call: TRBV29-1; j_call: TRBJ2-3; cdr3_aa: CSVEGRTPGDTQYF
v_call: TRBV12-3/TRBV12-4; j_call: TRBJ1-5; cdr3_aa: CASSLTGDQPQHF
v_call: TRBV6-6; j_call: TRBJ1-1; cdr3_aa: CASSYSNWNTEAFF
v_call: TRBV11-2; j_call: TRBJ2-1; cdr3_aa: CASRMDNNNEQFF
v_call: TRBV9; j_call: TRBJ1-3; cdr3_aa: CASSAQAPGQPGNTIYF
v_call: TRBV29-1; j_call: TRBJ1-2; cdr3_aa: CSAGQGANYGDTF